One and the same sample provided the 15 T cell receptor beta chains below, sequenced in a study of CD8 T cells in ankylosing spondylitis. From the 5' RACE reads, TCRdb called clonotypes with MiXCR, one entry per CDR3 protein. The sample shows a few hundred thousand distinct CDR3 sequences, roughly 22% of them seen only once. Sequenced: blood, either unsorted or a sorted T cell fraction (not recorded which). The receptors were sampled from a male donor with ankylosing spondylitis or in good health (not recorded which).

This clonotype was observed a few times. The V gene is TRBV20-1, the J gene TRBJ2-7, with D unclear. Trimming cost V 3 bases and J 3 bases, with 21 bases left between them. Germline assignment: CDR1 DFQATT and CDR2 SNEGSKA (reference sequence). This CDR3 is built from 16 residues. In DNA, the CDR3 is TGCAGTGCTAGTTCCGATTTCGGCCGTGGGGTCTACGAGCAGTACTTC. It encodes CSASSDFGRGVYEQYF.

The chain has TRBV6-1 and TRBJ2-1; TRBD1 aligns across 9 bases. The V gene's germline CDR1 is MNHNS and CDR2 SASEGT. The trim removed 6 bases at V and 2 bases at J, leaving 17 bases unmatched. CDR3 length: 19 residues. CDR3 amino acids: CASSPRQGGLRGAYNEQFF. CDR3 sequence (DNA): TGTGCCAGCAGCCCTAGACAGGGGGGCCTCCGGGGGGCCTACAATGAGCAGTTCTTC.

The sample holds a few counts of this clonotype. CDR3 DNA sequence: TGCGCCAGCAGTATGGCTAGCGGTAGCACAGATACGCAGTATTTT. Its translation: CASSMASGSTDTQYF. V is TRBV10-2 and J is TRBJ2-3; 7 nucleotides line up with TRBD2. There are 15 residues in the CDR3. Per the germline V gene, CDR1 is WSHSY and CDR2 is SAAADI. V lost 5 bases to trimming and J lost 0 bases; unmatched junction nucleotides: 5.

The V gene is TRBV12-3 or TRBV12-4, the J gene TRBJ2-7; 7 nucleotides agree with TRBD1. With V trimmed by 4 bases and J by 2 bases, 5 bases remained unmatched. The length of the CDR3 is 14 residues. The DNA for the CDR3 is TGTGCCAGCAGTTACCGGGACAGTACCTACGAGCAGTACTTC. It is translated as CASSYRDSTYEQYF.

V gene TRBV19 combines with J gene TRBJ2-2; TRBD1 might be the D (6 bases). The germline V and J ends were trimmed by 5 bases and 6 bases, with 13 bases remaining between them. Looked up from germline, CDR1 is LNHDA and CDR2 is SQIVND (reference sequence). This CDR3 is 14 amino acids long. The DNA of the CDR3 is TGTGCCAGTAGTCCTCCTGGGGGCTCCGGGGAGCTGTTTTTT. This translates into CASSPPGGSGELFF.

This clonotype occurred a few times. V gene TRBV20-1 combines with J gene TRBJ2-5, with D perhaps matching TRBD2 (6 bases). Germline CDR1 is DFQATT and CDR2 is SNEGSKA (reference sequence). Trimming removed 0 bases at V and 1 base at J, with 12 bases between. There are 15 residues in the CDR3. CDR3 sequence (DNA): TGCAGTGCTAGAGATCGGCGGGGATCCCAAGAGACCCAGTACTTC. It is translated as CSARDRRGSQETQYF.

The genes are TRBV2 and TRBJ2-3; 8 bases map to TRBD1. Germline V lookup: CDR1 SNHLY, CDR2 FYNNEI. The CDR3 length is 14 residues. V lost 6 bases and J lost 2; bases outside the gene matches: 4. Here the CDR3 DNA reads TGTGCCAGCAGCACGACAGGGGACACAGATACGCAGTATTTT. Protein sequence: CASSTTGDTDTQYF. The variable domain in full, with the rest retrieved from reference TRBV2 and TRBJ2-3, is EPEVTQTPSHQVTQMGQEVILRCVPISNHLYFYWYRQILGQKVEFLVSFYNNEISEKSEIFDDQFSVERPDGSNFTLKIRSTKLEDSAMYFCASSTTGDTDTQYFGPGTRLTVL.

In its sample, this clonotype was seen a few times. V usage is TRBV6-2 or TRBV6-3 and J usage is TRBJ2-1, with D unclear. CDR1 is MNHEY, CDR2 SVGEGT, per germline. V was cut by 1 base and J by 3 bases, with 10 bases left in between. This CDR3 has 15 amino acids. CDR3 in amino acids: CASSYLDGSYNEQFF. CDR3 bases: TGTGCCAGCAGTTACTTAGACGGTAGCTACAATGAGCAGTTCTTC.

In this sample, this clonotype turned up once. The gene calls are TRBV6-5 and TRBJ2-5, with 10 bases fitting TRBD1. Germline CDR1 MNHEY, CDR2 SVGAGI. The CDR3 is 15 amino acids. Trimming at V came to 6 bases and at J to 5 bases, leaving 9 bases not matched to a gene. The CDR3, as DNA: TGTGCCAGCAGACTCGGACAGGGGGAGAGGGAGACCCAGTACTTC. Amino acids: CASRLGQGERETQYF.

The chain has TRBV27 and TRBJ2-1; 11 bases match TRBD2. The germline gives CDR1 MNHEY, CDR2 SMNVEV (reference sequence). Trimming at V came to 6 bases and at J to 5 bases, leaving 6 bases not matched to a gene. CDR3 length: 15 residues. The CDR3 region has the DNA TGTGCCAGCAGCTTCGGGACTAGCGGTAACAATGAGCAGTTCTTC. Translated: CASSFGTSGNNEQFF.

This clonotype has a handful of counts. This chain links TRBV7-9 with TRBJ2-3; D call uncertain. This CDR3 comprises 12 residues. V lost 4 bases and J lost 3, with 5 bases in between. The germline V gene has CDR1 SEHNR and CDR2 FQNEAQ (reference sequence). CDR3 amino acids: CASSYRTDTQYF. CDR3 DNA sequence: TGTGCCAGCAGCTACCGGACAGATACGCAGTATTTT. The full variable domain, with the rest looked up from reference TRBV7-9 and TRBJ2-3, is DTGVSQNPRHKITKRGQNVTFRCDPISEHNRLYWYRQTLGQGPEFLTYFQNEAQLEKSRLLSDRFSAERPKGSFSTLEIQRTEQGDSAMYLCASSYRTDTQYFGPGTRLTVL.

The gene calls are TRBV27 and TRBJ1-1; 7 bases align to TRBD1. J lost 3 bases, V lost 0 bases, and 7 bases had no gene match. Germline V CDR1 and CDR2: MNHEY, SMNVEV (reference sequence). The CDR3 is 16 amino acids. CDR3 protein: CASSLSGTGVYTEAFF. CDR3 DNA sequence: TGTGCCAGCAGTTTATCGGGTACAGGGGTATACACTGAAGCTTTCTTT.

This clonotype was seen a handful of times. The chain recombines TRBV18 with TRBJ2-1; TRBD2 matches 7 bases. Germline V gives CDR1 KGHSH, CDR2 LQKENI. There are 15 residues in the CDR3. The V and J ends lost 5 bases and 8 bases, in that order; junction bases with no gene match: 12. DNA of the CDR3: TGTGCCAGCTCATCCGGGGGGACCCCCTGGGATGAGCAGTTCTTC. This gives the protein CASSSGGTPWDEQFF.

This clonotype turned up a few times. This CDR3 reads CASSPTPWAAQETQYF. The CDR3 nucleotides are TGTGCCAGCAGTCCTACCCCCTGGGCAGCCCAAGAGACCCAGTACTTC. The genes are TRBV27 and TRBJ2-5; D is undetermined. This CDR3 has 16 residues. Between the trimmed V and J ends, which lost 5 bases and 1 base, there was a span of 17 bases. Germline CDR1 is MNHEY and CDR2 is SMNVEV (reference sequence).

The rearrangement joins TRBV30 to TRBJ1-2; D gene ambiguous. Germline loops: CDR1 GTSNPN, CDR2 SVGIG (reference sequence). The CDR3 contains 10 residues. V gave up 3 bases and J gave up 6 bases, with 5 bases separating them. CDR3 loop: CAWRGNGYTF. The DNA of the CDR3 is TGTGCCTGGAGGGGGAATGGCTACACCTTC.